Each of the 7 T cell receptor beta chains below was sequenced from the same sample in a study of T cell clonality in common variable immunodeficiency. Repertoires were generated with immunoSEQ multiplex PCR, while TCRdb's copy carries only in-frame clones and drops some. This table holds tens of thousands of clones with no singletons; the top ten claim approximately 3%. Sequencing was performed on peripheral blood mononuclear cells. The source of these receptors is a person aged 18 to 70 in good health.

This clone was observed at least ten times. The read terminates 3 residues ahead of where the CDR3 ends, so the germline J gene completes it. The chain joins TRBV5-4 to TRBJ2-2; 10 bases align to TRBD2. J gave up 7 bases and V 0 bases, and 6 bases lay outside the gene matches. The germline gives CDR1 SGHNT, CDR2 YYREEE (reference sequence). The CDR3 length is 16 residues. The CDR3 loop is CASSLASGRAVGELFF. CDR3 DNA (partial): TGTGCCAGCAGCTTGGCCAGCGGGAGGGCCGTCGGGGAG.

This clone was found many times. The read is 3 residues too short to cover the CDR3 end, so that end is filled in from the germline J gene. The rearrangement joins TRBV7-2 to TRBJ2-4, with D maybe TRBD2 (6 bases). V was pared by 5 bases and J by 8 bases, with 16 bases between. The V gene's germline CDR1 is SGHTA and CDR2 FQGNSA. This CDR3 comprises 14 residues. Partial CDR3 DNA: TGTGCCAGCAGCCCAAAACCTAGCGCGTACATT. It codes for CASSPKPSAYI. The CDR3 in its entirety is CASSPKPSAYIQYF.

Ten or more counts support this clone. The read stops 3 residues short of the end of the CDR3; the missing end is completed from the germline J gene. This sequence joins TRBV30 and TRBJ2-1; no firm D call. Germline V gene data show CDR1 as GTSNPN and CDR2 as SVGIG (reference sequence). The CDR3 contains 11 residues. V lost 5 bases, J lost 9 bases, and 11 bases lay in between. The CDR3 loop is CAWGRPGEQFF. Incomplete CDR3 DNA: TGTGCCTGGGGCCGGCCGGGTGAG.

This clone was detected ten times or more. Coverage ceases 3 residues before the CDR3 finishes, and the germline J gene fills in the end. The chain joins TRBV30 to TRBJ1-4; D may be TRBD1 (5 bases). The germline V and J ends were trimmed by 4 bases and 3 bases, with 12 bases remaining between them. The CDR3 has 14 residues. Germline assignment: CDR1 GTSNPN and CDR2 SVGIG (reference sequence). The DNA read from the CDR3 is TGTGCCTGGACCTCGGGGGGAGCTAATGAAAAA. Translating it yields CAWTSGGANEK. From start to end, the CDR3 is CAWTSGGANEKLFF.

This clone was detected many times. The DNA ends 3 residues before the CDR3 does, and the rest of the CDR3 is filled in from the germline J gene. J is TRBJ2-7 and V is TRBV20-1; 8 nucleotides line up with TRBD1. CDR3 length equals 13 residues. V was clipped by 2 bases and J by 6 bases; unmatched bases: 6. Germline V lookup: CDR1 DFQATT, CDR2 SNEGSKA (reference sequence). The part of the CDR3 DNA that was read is TGCAGTGCTAGAACGGACAGGGCGGGCGAG. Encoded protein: CSARTDRAGE. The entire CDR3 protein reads CSARTDRAGEQYF.

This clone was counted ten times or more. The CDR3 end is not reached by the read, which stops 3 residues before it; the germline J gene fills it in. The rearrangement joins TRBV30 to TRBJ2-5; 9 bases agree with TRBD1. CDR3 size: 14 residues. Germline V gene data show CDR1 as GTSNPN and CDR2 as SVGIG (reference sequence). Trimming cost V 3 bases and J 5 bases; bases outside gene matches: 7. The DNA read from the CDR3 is TGTGCCTGGAGAGGGACAGGGCTATTTGAGACC. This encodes CAWRGTGLFET. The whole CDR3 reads CAWRGTGLFETQYF.

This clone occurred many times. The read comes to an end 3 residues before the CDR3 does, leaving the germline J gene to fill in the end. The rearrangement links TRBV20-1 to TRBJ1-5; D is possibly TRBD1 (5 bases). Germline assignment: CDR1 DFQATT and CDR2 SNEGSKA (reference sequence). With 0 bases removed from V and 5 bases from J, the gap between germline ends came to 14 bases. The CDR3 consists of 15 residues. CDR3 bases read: TGCAGTGCTAGAGACCCACGGGGGGAGCATCAGCCC. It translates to CSARDPRGEHQP. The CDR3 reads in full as CSARDPRGEHQPQHF.